The following is a T cell receptor (beta chain) sequence with its context. As yet, its antigen is unknown. The CDR3 has 14 residues. V was pared by 1 base and J by 5 bases, with 4 bases of the junction left unmatched. Germline V gene lookup returns CDR1 SGHRS and CDR2 YFSETQ. These data come from a study of cytomegalovirus exposure and HLA in healthy donors. At the level of the study: The roughly 110 validation repertoires were reported in a later analysis to have been generated on the same platform as the roughly 700 first-cohort repertoires.

Findings and caveats of the study: Researchers catalogued around 150 TCR beta chains as cytomegalovirus-associated. Cytomegalovirus status was reportedly diagnosed by the classifier with high sensitivity and specificity.

Assay: immunoSEQ multiplex PCR; the TCRdb copy retains only in-frame clones and omits some. The sample contains 200,000 to 250,000 clones, more than 75% of which appear only once. The study drew the donors from its approximately 120-subject validation cohort, separate from the approximately 670-subject first cohort. V and J are TRBV5-1 and TRBJ2-3; the match to TRBD1 covers 7 bases. This clonotype was sampled from a woman between 18 and 29 years old in good health and CMV-seropositive. Material for sequencing was PBMCs. Here the CDR3 DNA reads TGCGCCAGCAGCTTGTCACAGGGGAAAGATACGCAGTATTTT. Amino acids: CASSLSQGKDTQYF.